The rows below give T cell receptor beta chains drawn from one sample of a study of blood T cell repertoires in COVID-19. Method: immunoSEQ multiplex PCR; TCRdb's copy keeps in-frame clones and lacks some. The sample holds some 340,000 clones, approximately 81% seen once. The sample was peripheral blood. Receptors were obtained from a woman between 18 and 29 years old with acute or convalescent COVID-19. CDR3s include the opening cysteine and the closing phenylalanine or tryptophan. The order of the fields is J gene, clone size, V gene, D gene, CDR3 DNA, CDR3 protein. The D gene is left open where the match is weak. Where a row states a size, it is once, few, many or the class of an expanded clone; other rows omit it.

TRBJ2-3,.,TRBV6-5,TRBD2,TGTGCCACCGGACTAGCGGGCTACACAGATACGCAGTATTTT,CATGLAGYTDTQYF
TRBJ1-1,.,TRBV2,.,TGTGCCAGTCACATACAGGGTTTTATTACTGAAGCTTTCTTT,CASHIQGFITEAFF
TRBJ2-7,.,TRBV27,TRBD2,TGTGCCAGCAGTTTTGCCGGGGGGTGGGAGCAGTACTTC,CASSFAGGWEQYF
TRBJ1-3,.,TRBV5-4,.,TGTGCCAGCAGCTTGGACAGGTTCTCTGGAAACACCATATATTTT,CASSLDRFSGNTIYF
TRBJ2-3,few,TRBV6-5,.,TGTGCCAGGAAGCCAAAAAACACAGATACGCAGTATTTT,CARKPKNTDTQYF
TRBJ1-2,.,TRBV9,TRBD1,TGTGCCAGCAGTCCGGACAGGGGCTATGGCTACACCTTC,CASSPDRGYGYTF
TRBJ2-1,.,TRBV2,.,TGTGCCAGCATTCTACTCAGAACGAGCGGCGAGCAGTTCTTC,CASILLRTSGEQFF
TRBJ2-5,.,TRBV9,TRBD2,TGTGCCAGCAGCCGAGCCGACGGACTAGCAGAGACCCAGTACTTC,CASSRADGLAETQYF
TRBJ1-4,.,TRBV7-9,.,TGTGCCAGCAGCTTCGTTAAAGGGGTCAAGCTGTTTTTT,CASSFVKGVKLFF
TRBJ2-7,.,TRBV2,.,TGTGCCAGCAGTGACCGCTACGAGCAGTACTTC,CASSDRYEQYF
TRBJ2-7,.,TRBV5-6,.,TGTGCCAGCAGCCCATCGGTTCGGGCCTACGAGCAGTACTTC,CASSPSVRAYEQYF
TRBJ2-7,.,TRBV5-5,.,TGTGCCAGCAGCTTAGGAGACAGCTCCTACGAGCAGTACTTC,CASSLGDSSYEQYF
TRBJ2-3,.,TRBV18,.,TGTGCCAGCTCACCACGTACAGAAGATACGCAGTATTTT,CASSPRTEDTQYF
TRBJ2-1,.,TRBV5-1,.,TGCGCCAGCAGCTTGCCCCCCCCCGAGGGAACCTACAATGAGCAGTTCTTC,CASSLPPPEGTYNEQFF
TRBJ2-2,.,TRBV15,TRBD2,TGTGCCACCAGCAGTTTAACGGCTAGCGGGGGGGCAGGTGGGACCGGGGAGCTGTTTTTT,CATSSLTASGGAGGTGELFF
TRBJ1-2,.,TRBV4-2,.,TGTGCCAGCAGCCAAGATCTGGGGACACCTCTTTATGGCTACACCTTC,CASSQDLGTPLYGYTF
TRBJ1-1,.,TRBV5-4,TRBD1,TGTGCCAGCAGCTTGGGGGGGATTAACAGGGGTCCTGAAGCTTTCTTT,CASSLGGINRGPEAFF
TRBJ2-3,.,TRBV30,TRBD2,TGTGCCCTAGCGGGGTTATCTACTAGCACAGATACGCAGTATTTT,CALAGLSTSTDTQYF
TRBJ1-5,few,TRBV28,.,TGTGCCAGCAGTTTCAATCCAGGTTATAGCAATCAGCCCCAGCATTTT,CASSFNPGYSNQPQHF
TRBJ1-3,.,TRBV18,.,TGTGCCAGCTCATCCGAGAGAAACACCATATATTTT,CASSSERNTIYF
TRBJ2-1,.,TRBV29-1,TRBD2,TGCAGCGTAGGACTAGCGGGAGAACTAGAGCAGTTCTTC,CSVGLAGELEQFF
TRBJ2-3,.,TRBV27,.,TGTGCCAGTCAAGGGACTTCCTTCGTATCTAGCACAGATACGCAGTATTTT,CASQGTSFVSSTDTQYF
TRBJ1-5,.,TRBV5-1,TRBD1,TGCGCCAGCAGCTGGGGGGACAGGGACAATCAGCCCCAGCATTTT,CASSWGDRDNQPQHF
TRBJ1-3,few,TRBV19,TRBD1,TGTGCCAGTAATCACAGGGGATCACGCTCTGGAAACACCATATATTTT,CASNHRGSRSGNTIYF
TRBJ1-1,.,TRBV7-9,TRBD1,TGTGCCAGCAGCTCCGGGACAGGGGGGGCAACCGGAGCTTTCTTT,CASSSGTGGATGAFF
TRBJ2-7,.,TRBV5-4,TRBD2,TGTGCCAGCAGCTTAAGCGGGGGAGTTAACTACGAGCAGTACTTC,CASSLSGGVNYEQYF
TRBJ2-2,.,TRBV5-1,TRBD2,TGCGCCAGCAGCCCCTTTCGGGGGGGGAACACCGGGGAGCTGTTTTTT,CASSPFRGGNTGELFF
TRBJ2-7,.,TRBV5-1,TRBD2,TGCGCCAGCAGCGAGACAGTCGCGGGAGGCGGGAGGGAGCAGTACTTC,CASSETVAGGGREQYF
TRBJ2-1,.,TRBV3-1/TRBV3-2,TRBD2,TGTGCCAGCAGCCAATCCGGGACTAGCAATGAGCAGTTCTTC,CASSQSGTSNEQFF
TRBJ1-2,.,TRBV19,TRBD1,TGTGCCAGTAGTATTTGGATATCCGGACAGGGGGGTTCTGACTATGGCTACACCTTC,CASSIWISGQGGSDYGYTF
TRBJ1-2,.,TRBV4-1,.,TGCGCCAGCAGCCCTCCCGGTGGGGGCGGCTACACCTTC,CASSPPGGGGYTF
TRBJ2-7,.,TRBV4-2,.,TGTGCCAGCAGCCAAGTCTTCGGACGGAGCGGAGACTACGAGCAGTACTTC,CASSQVFGRSGDYEQYF
TRBJ2-3,.,TRBV4-1,.,TGCGCCAGCAGCCGACGTATATCAGGGGTGGCCGAAGATACGCAGTATTTT,CASSRRISGVAEDTQYF
TRBJ1-2,.,TRBV3-1/TRBV3-2,.,TGTGCCAGCAGCCAAGCAGGGGCGCCGGGCTACACCTTC,CASSQAGAPGYTF
TRBJ1-2,.,TRBV3-1/TRBV3-2,.,TGTGCCAGCAGCCAAGAAAGCTTAGGCAGGAACTATGGCTACACCTTC,CASSQESLGRNYGYTF
TRBJ2-1,.,TRBV24-1,.,TGTGCCACCGGCAGGAAGACGGACTACAATGAGCAGTTCTTC,CATGRKTDYNEQFF
TRBJ2-3,.,TRBV19,TRBD2,TGTGCCAGTAGTCCCGAAACGGGAGGGCCAAACGAGGATACGCAGTATTTT,CASSPETGGPNEDTQYF
TRBJ2-3,.,TRBV6-4,TRBD2,TGTGCCAGCAGTGACTCGACTAGCGGGGGTGATACGCAGTATTTT,CASSDSTSGGDTQYF
TRBJ1-1,.,TRBV19,TRBD1,TGTGCCAGTAGTAAACGGACAGGGAGAGCTTTCTTT,CASSKRTGRAFF
TRBJ1-1,.,TRBV7-9,.,TGTGCCAGCAGCTTCGGACAGACCACTGAAGCTTTCTTT,CASSFGQTTEAFF
TRBJ1-4,.,TRBV25-1,.,TGTGCCAGCAGCGACCCGAGAGGGTTACGTGAAAAACTGTTTTTT,CASSDPRGLREKLFF
TRBJ2-5,.,TRBV9,TRBD2,TGTGCCAGCAGCGTTGGACTAGCGGGGGGCAAAGAGACCCAGTACTTC,CASSVGLAGGKETQYF
TRBJ1-1,.,TRBV9,.,TGTGCCAGCAGCCCGCGGACAGCCATGAACACTGAAGCTTTCTTT,CASSPRTAMNTEAFF
TRBJ2-7,.,TRBV19,TRBD1,TGTGCCAGTAGTGACCGGGACAGGGGGTCCTACGAGCAGTACTTC,CASSDRDRGSYEQYF
TRBJ1-5,.,TRBV6-1,.,TGTGCCAGCAGTGAATGGTTTCCCTCACAACAGCCCCAGCATTTT,CASSEWFPSQQPQHF
TRBJ1-2,.,TRBV21-1,.,TGTGCCAGCAGCAAAGGGAGAGGTGGTCAGGGATCGTGTGGCTACACCTTC,CASSKGRGGQGSCGYTF
TRBJ1-4,.,TRBV6-5,.,TGTGCCAGCAGCCCAGGGACGGGGGGGCGGAAACTGTTTTTT,CASSPGTGGRKLFF
TRBJ2-1,.,TRBV7-9,.,TGTGCCAGCACCCTCGGGGAATGGGCCTACAATGAGCAGTTCTTC,CASTLGEWAYNEQFF
TRBJ1-3,.,TRBV6-2/TRBV6-3,TRBD1,TGTGCCAGCAGTGCCGGGGGGACAGGAGGAAACACCATATATTTT,CASSAGGTGGNTIYF
TRBJ2-5,.,TRBV4-1,TRBD2,TGCGCCAGCAGCCAGGGGACTAGCCTGGCGACCCAGTACTTC,CASSQGTSLATQYF
TRBJ2-3,.,TRBV7-3,TRBD2,TGTGCCAGCAGCCCGATAGCGGGAGCCGCAGATACGCAGTATTTT,CASSPIAGAADTQYF
TRBJ1-1,.,TRBV7-3,.,TGTGCCAGCAGCTTAGGCCGAAACACTGAAGCTTTCTTT,CASSLGRNTEAFF
TRBJ2-6,.,TRBV15,.,TGTGCCACCAGCAGAGGCCGGACTTCTGGGGCCAACGTCCTGACTTTC,CATSRGRTSGANVLTF
TRBJ2-7,.,TRBV28,TRBD2,TGTGCCAGCACTGTGACTAGCAGTTCCTACGAGCAGTACTTC,CASTVTSSSYEQYF
TRBJ1-2,.,TRBV3-1/TRBV3-2,TRBD1,TGTGCCAGCAGCTTAGGGGGCGCAAACTATGGCTACACCTTC,CASSLGGANYGYTF
TRBJ1-6,.,TRBV4-2,TRBD1,TGTGCCAGCAGCCTAACGGACAGGGGTAATAATTCACCCCTCCACTTT,CASSLTDRGNNSPLHF
TRBJ2-1,.,TRBV24-1,.,TGTGCCACCAGTGATTTGAAGGACACACCGTTCTTC,CATSDLKDTPFF
TRBJ1-1,.,TRBV30,.,TGTGCCTGGAGTGTAGCTGATAAAGCTTTCTTT,CAWSVADKAFF
TRBJ1-1,.,TRBV21-1,.,TGTGCCAGCAGCAAAGGGGGCAGGGGTCGGAACACTGAAGCTTTCTTT,CASSKGGRGRNTEAFF
TRBJ1-6,few,TRBV7-6,TRBD1,TGTGCCAGCAGCCCAGAGGTACAGGGGGATTCACCCCTCCACTTT,CASSPEVQGDSPLHF